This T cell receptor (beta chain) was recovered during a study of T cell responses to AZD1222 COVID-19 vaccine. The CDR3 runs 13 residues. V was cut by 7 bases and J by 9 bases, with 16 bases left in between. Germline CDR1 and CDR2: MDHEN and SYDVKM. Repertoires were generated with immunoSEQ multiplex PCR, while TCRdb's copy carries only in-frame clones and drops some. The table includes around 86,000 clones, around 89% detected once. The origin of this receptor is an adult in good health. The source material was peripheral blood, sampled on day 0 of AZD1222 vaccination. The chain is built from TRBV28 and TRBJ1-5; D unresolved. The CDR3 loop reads CASITPGPAPQHF. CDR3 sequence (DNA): TGTGCCAGCATCACACCCGGCCCTGCGCCCCAGCATTTT.